One sample yielded the 22 T cell receptor beta chains listed below, sequenced in a study of cytomegalovirus exposure and HLA in healthy donors. PCR amplification relied on 60 Vbeta primers (plus 13 Jbeta primers). Measured with immunoSEQ multiplex PCR; TCRdb has only the in-frame clones, and not every one. The table shows approximately 160,000 clones, with 60% to 80% occurring only once. Specimen: PBMCs. The receptors were sampled from a male donor in good health and CMV-seronegative.

The rearrangement links TRBV5-4 to TRBJ1-1; 8 nucleotides agree with TRBD1. CDR1 is SGHNT and CDR2 is YYREEE in the germline V gene (reference sequence). Trimming cost V 7 bases and J 11 bases; bases outside gene matches: 13. This CDR3 region has 13 residues. The CDR3 here is CASYPAGGAEAFF. The CDR3, as DNA: TGTGCCAGCTACCCTGCAGGGGGCGCGGAGGCTTTCTTT.

This clone was counted a few times. This chain links TRBV27 with TRBJ2-1, with a weak D call TRBD2 (6 bases). The CDR3 contains 15 residues. In germline, CDR1 is MNHEY, CDR2 SMNVEV (reference sequence). Trimming stripped 5 bases from V and 8 bases from J, with 19 bases between. The CDR3 reads CASSQRLVSSHEQFF. In DNA form, the CDR3 reads TGTGCCAGCAGTCAGAGACTAGTTAGTTCCCATGAGCAGTTCTTC.

This clone was counted a single time. V gene TRBV5-4 combines with J gene TRBJ2-3; possible D gene TRBD2, 6 bases. CDR1 and CDR2 (germline): SGHNT, YYREEE (reference sequence). Trimming shortened V by 4 bases and J by 2 bases, and 14 bases separated the two germline ends. The CDR3 is 15 amino acids. CDR3 region: CASSPESGYTDTQYF. Here the CDR3 DNA reads TGTGCCAGCAGCCCGGAAAGCGGGTACACAGATACGCAGTATTTT.

The chain carries TRBV5-6 and TRBJ1-5; TRBD1 matches at 8 bases. Trimming removed 3 bases from V and 4 bases from J; junction bases left unmatched: 6. The germline CDR1 and CDR2 sequences are SGHDT and YYEEEE. The length of the CDR3 is 15 residues. The CDR3 coding sequence is TGTGCCAGCAGCTACCGGGACAGGATAAATCAGCCCCAGCATTTT. Amino acids: CASSYRDRINQPQHF.

A few counts support this clone. The chain combines TRBV28 with TRBJ2-4; possible D gene TRBD1, 5 bases. V was shortened by 6 bases and J by 1 base, with 10 bases between the two germline ends. Germline V gene sequence: CDR1 MDHEN, CDR2 SYDVKM. The CDR3 is 14 amino acids. CDR3 sequence reads: CASRPGLAKNIQYF. The CDR3 DNA reads TGTGCCAGCAGACCAGGGTTGGCCAAAAACATTCAGTACTTC.

The chain couples TRBV28 to TRBJ1-4; D may be TRBD1 (6 bases). CDR3 size: 14 residues. From germline, CDR1 is MDHEN and CDR2 SYDVKM. V was clipped by 4 bases and J by 8 bases, with 14 bases between them. The CDR3 bases are TGTGCCAGCAGTTCTGGGGGCTCAAGCGAAAAACTGTTTTTT. This gives the protein CASSSGGSSEKLFF.

This clone appeared a few times. At one boundary the junction diverges from the germline segment, which might be a read error. This rearrangement joins TRBV7-9 to TRBJ2-6, with 9 nucleotides matching TRBD1. The CDR3 is 18 amino acids. In germline, CDR1 is SEHNR, CDR2 FQNEAQ (reference sequence). DNA for the CDR3: TGTTCCAGCAGCTTAAAGGCGGACAGGGGCTCTGGGGCCAACGTCCTGACTTTC. Its translation is CSSSLKADRGSGANVLTF.

This chain links TRBV11-2 with TRBJ2-6, with unresolved D. The CDR3 consists of 14 residues. Trimming removed 3 bases from V and 0 bases from J, with 3 bases in between. The germline V gene encodes CDR1 SGHAT and CDR2 FQNNGV. CDR3 region: CASSFGSGANVLTF. CDR3 coding DNA: TGTGCCAGCAGCTTCGGCTCTGGGGCCAACGTCCTGACTTTC.

This clone was picked up a small number of times. The gene calls are TRBV7-6 and TRBJ2-3, with 8 nucleotides matching TRBD2. Losses at the gene ends were 1 base for V and 0 bases for J; bases not matched to a gene: 6. The CDR3 extends over 17 amino acids. CDR1 SGHVS and CDR2 FNYEAQ come from the germline V gene. The CDR3 is CASSLGTSGPSTDTQYF. CDR3 DNA: TGTGCCAGCAGCTTAGGAACTAGCGGACCTAGCACAGATACGCAGTATTTT.

The chain has TRBV5-6 and TRBJ2-7, with D possibly being TRBD2 (5 bases). Trimming cost V 0 bases and J 5 bases, with 9 bases left between them. CDR1 and CDR2 from the germline V gene are SGHDT and YYEEEE. The CDR3 runs 13 residues. CDR3 DNA: TGTGCCAGCAGCTTGGGACCCGGGAACGAGCAGTACTTC. This gives the protein CASSLGPGNEQYF.

The chain couples TRBV19 to TRBJ2-1, with a possible D match to TRBD1 (7 bases). CDR3 length equals 16 residues. V shed 5 bases and J shed 4 bases, with 18 bases lying between them. CDR1 is LNHDA and CDR2 is SQIVND in the germline V gene (reference sequence). The CDR3 region is CASSPRTGGGYNEQFF. For the CDR3, the DNA is TGTGCCAGTAGTCCACGGACAGGTGGAGGGTACAATGAGCAGTTCTTC.

The gene calls are TRBV27 and TRBJ1-6; D gene ambiguous. Germline V CDR1 and CDR2: MNHEY, SMNVEV (reference sequence). Trimming removed 3 bases from V and 0 bases from J, with 6 bases in between. The CDR3 totals 15 residues. As DNA, the CDR3 is TGTGCCAGCAGTTTGGGGAGCTCCTATAATTCACCCCTCCACTTT. Translating it yields CASSLGSSYNSPLHF.

This clone was observed a handful of times. The CDR3 spells CASSFQGAMGTDTQYF. The CDR3 coding sequence is TGTGCCAGCAGTTTTCAGGGGGCTATGGGTACAGATACGCAGTATTTT. This chain joins TRBV27 and TRBJ2-3, with 8 bases aligning to TRBD1. Losses at the gene ends were 3 bases for V and 3 bases for J; bases not matched to a gene: 8. CDR3 size: 16 residues. Germline loops: CDR1 MNHEY, CDR2 SMNVEV (reference sequence).

The rearrangement links TRBV15 to TRBJ1-2; TRBD1 might be the D (6 bases). Germline CDR1 reads LNHNV; CDR2 reads YYDKDF (reference sequence). V gave up 0 bases and J gave up 4 bases, with 9 bases separating them. CDR3 length equals 14 residues. The CDR3 region is CATSRDRGGYGYTF. For the CDR3, the DNA is TGTGCCACCAGCAGAGATAGGGGGGGCTATGGCTACACCTTC. Based on the CDR3 plus reference TRBV15 and TRBJ1-2, the full variable domain is DAMVIQNPRYQVTQFGKPVTLSCSQTLNHNVMYWYQQKSSQAPKLLFHYYDKDFNNEADTPDNFQSRRPNTSFCFLDIRSPGLGDTAMYLCATSRDRGGYGYTFGSGTRLTVV.

The CDR3 loop reads CATHLSVNTEAFF. The CDR3 DNA sequence: TGTGCCACCCACCTTTCAGTGAACACTGAAGCTTTCTTT. J is TRBJ1-1 and V is TRBV7-2, with D unclear. Deletions cut 10 bases from V and 0 bases from J, with 12 bases between. The germline gives CDR1 SGHTA, CDR2 FQGNSA. This CDR3 region has 13 residues.

This clone was seen only a few times. J is TRBJ2-1 and V is TRBV11-3; 7 bases agree with TRBD2. The trim removed 5 bases at V and 5 bases at J, leaving 9 bases unmatched. CDR1 SGHNT and CDR2 YENEEA come from the germline V gene. The CDR3 totals 15 residues. CDR3 bases: TGTGCCAGCAGCCTCAGCGGGATAAGCAACAATGAGCAGTTCTTC. Translation: CASSLSGISNNEQFF.

The table lists this clone with a count of one. The chain combines TRBV18 with TRBJ2-7, with 9 positions matching TRBD1. CDR3 length: 14 amino acids. V trimming: 3 bases; J trimming: 5 bases; junction bases outside the gene matches: 5. Germline CDR1 and CDR2: KGHSH and LQKENI. The CDR3 DNA reads TGTGCCAGCTCACCGGGACAGGGTGTCGACGAGCAGTACTTC. Residues: CASSPGQGVDEQYF.

J is TRBJ1-1 and V is TRBV5-1; D unresolved. The V gene lost 0 bases and the J gene lost 3 bases, with 9 bases spanning the gap. This CDR3 is built from 14 residues. Germline V CDR1 and CDR2: SGHRS, YFSETQ. Written as DNA, the CDR3 is TGCGCCAGCAGCTTGGACGGAGGAGACACTGAAGCTTTCTTT. Translation: CASSLDGGDTEAFF.

The chain is built from TRBV9 and TRBJ2-5; D uncertain. Trimming took 0 bases from V and 1 from J, leaving 10 bases between them. This CDR3 contains 15 residues. Germline CDR1 SGDLS, CDR2 YYNGEE. Here the CDR3 reads CASSVAQQFQETQYF. As DNA, the CDR3 is TGTGCCAGCAGCGTAGCACAGCAATTCCAAGAGACCCAGTACTTC.

CDR3 in DNA: TGTGCCAGCAGCCCGGACTCCGCCTCCTACGAGCAGTACTTC. Protein sequence: CASSPDSASYEQYF. The chain recombines TRBV5-6 with TRBJ2-7, with D perhaps TRBD2 (5 bases). Trimming cost V 4 bases and J 0 bases, with 11 bases left between them. Germline CDR1 reads SGHDT; CDR2 reads YYEEEE. CDR3 length equals 14 residues.

Written as DNA, the CDR3 is TGCAGCGTTTTAGGCGGTGAAGCTTTCTTT. Its translation: CSVLGGEAFF. The gene calls are TRBV29-1 and TRBJ1-1; D unresolved. CDR3 size: 10 residues. The V and J ends lost 5 bases and 7 bases respectively, with 8 bases between them. Germline-derived CDR1 and CDR2 are SQVTM and ANQGSEA.

This chain connects TRBV7-8 to TRBJ1-3; the D gene is possibly TRBD1 (5 bases). CDR1 is SGHVS, CDR2 FQNEAQ, per germline. The V and J ends lost 2 bases and 0 bases respectively, with 8 bases between them. The CDR3 length is 15 residues. The CDR3: CASSLHQGSGNTIYF. CDR3 DNA: TGTGCCAGCAGCTTACATCAGGGCTCTGGAAACACCATATATTTT.